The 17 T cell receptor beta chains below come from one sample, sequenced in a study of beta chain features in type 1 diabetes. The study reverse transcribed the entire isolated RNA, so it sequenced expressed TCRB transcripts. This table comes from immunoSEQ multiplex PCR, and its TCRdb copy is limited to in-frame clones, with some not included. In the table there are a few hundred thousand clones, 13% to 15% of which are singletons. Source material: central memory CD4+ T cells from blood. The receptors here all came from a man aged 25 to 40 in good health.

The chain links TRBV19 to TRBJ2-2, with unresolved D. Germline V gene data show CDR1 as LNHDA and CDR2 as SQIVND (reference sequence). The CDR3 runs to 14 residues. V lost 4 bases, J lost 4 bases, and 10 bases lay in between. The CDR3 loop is CASSKVAGTGELFF. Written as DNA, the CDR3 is TGTGCCAGTAGTAAGGTAGCAGGCACCGGGGAGCTGTTTTTT. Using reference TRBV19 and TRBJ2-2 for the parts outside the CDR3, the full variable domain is DGGITQSPKYLFRKEGQNVTLSCEQNLNHDAMYWYRQDPGQGLRLIYYSQIVNDFQKGDIAEGYSVSREKKESFPLTVTSAQKNPTAFYLCASSKVAGTGELFFGEGSRLTVL.

CDR3 DNA: TGTGCCAGCAGCTTGATAGGGAAGCCCCAGCATTTT. It yields the protein CASSLIGKPQHF. V and J are TRBV5-8 and TRBJ1-5; no clear D gene. With 1 base removed from V and 8 bases from J, the gap between germline ends came to 7 bases. CDR3 length equals 12 residues. The germline CDR1 and CDR2 sequences are SGHTS and YDEGEE.

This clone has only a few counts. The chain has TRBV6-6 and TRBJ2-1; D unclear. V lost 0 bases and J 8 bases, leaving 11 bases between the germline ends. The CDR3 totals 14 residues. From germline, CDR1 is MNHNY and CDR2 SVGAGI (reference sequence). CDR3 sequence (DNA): TGTGCCAGCAGTTACTCAGGACCCCCCTATGAGCAGTTCTTC. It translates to CASSYSGPPYEQFF.

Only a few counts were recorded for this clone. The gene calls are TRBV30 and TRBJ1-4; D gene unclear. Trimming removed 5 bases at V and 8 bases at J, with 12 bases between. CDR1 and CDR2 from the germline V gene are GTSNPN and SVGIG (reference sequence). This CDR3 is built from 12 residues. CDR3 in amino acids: CAWAPHGEKLFF. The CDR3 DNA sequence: TGTGCCTGGGCCCCCCATGGGGAAAAACTGTTTTTT.

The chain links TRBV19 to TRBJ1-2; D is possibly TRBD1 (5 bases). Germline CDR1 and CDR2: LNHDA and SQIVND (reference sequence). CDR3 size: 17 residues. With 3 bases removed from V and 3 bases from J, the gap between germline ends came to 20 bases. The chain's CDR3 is CASSIASWAGEDYGYTF. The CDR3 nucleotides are TGTGCCAGTAGTATCGCGTCTTGGGCGGGGGAGGACTATGGCTACACCTTC.

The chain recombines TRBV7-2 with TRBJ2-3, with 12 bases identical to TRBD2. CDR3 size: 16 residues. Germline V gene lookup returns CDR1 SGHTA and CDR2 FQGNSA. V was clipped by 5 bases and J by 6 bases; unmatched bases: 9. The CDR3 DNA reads TGTGCCAGCAGCAAGAGACTAGCGGGGGATGGCGATACGCAGTATTTT. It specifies CASSKRLAGDGDTQYF.

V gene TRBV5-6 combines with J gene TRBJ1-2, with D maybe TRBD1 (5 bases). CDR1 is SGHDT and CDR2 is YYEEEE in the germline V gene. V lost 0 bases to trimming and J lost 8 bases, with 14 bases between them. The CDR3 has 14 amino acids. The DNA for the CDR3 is TGTGCCAGCAGCTTGGGAAATCAGGGATCCGGCTACACCTTC. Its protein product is CASSLGNQGSGYTF.

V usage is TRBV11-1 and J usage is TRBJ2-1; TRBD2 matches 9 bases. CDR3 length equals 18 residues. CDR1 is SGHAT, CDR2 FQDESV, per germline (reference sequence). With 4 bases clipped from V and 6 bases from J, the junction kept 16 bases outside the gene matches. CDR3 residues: CASSYRWSSGSFSNEQFF. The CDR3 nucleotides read TGTGCCAGCAGCTACCGGTGGAGTAGCGGGAGTTTTTCCAATGAGCAGTTCTTC.

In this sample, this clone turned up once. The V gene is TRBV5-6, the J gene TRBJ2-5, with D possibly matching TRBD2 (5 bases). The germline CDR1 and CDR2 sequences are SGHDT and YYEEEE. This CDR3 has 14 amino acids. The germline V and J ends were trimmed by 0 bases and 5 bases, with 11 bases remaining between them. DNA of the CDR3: TGTGCCAGCAGCTTGGGTAGCACGGGGGAGACCCAGTACTTC. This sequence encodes CASSLGSTGETQYF. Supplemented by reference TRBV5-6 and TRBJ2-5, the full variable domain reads DAGVTQSPTHLIKTRGQQVTLRCSPKSGHDTVSWYQQALGQGPQFIFQYYEEEERQRGNFPDRFSGHQFPNYSSELNVNALLLGDSALYLCASSLGSTGETQYFGPGTRLLVL.

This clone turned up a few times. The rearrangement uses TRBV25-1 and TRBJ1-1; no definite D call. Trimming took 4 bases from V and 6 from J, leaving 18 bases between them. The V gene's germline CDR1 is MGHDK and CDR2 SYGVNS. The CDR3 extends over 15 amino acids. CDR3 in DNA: TGTGCCAGCAGTGGCAGGACGGGTACCAGTGCTGAAGCTTTCTTT. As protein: CASSGRTGTSAEAFF.

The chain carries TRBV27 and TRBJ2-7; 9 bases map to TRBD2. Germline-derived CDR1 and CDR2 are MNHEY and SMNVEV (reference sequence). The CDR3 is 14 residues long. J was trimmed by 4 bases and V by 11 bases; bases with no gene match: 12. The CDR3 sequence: CASRASGAPYEQYF. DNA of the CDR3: TGTGCCTCTAGAGCTAGCGGGGCACCATACGAGCAGTACTTC.

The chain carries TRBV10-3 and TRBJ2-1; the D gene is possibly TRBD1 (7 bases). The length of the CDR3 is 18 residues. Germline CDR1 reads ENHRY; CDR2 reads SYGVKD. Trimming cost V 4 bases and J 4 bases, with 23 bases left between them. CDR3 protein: CAISVHHGAGGLYNEQFF. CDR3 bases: TGTGCCATCAGTGTTCATCACGGGGCAGGGGGGTTATACAATGAGCAGTTCTTC.

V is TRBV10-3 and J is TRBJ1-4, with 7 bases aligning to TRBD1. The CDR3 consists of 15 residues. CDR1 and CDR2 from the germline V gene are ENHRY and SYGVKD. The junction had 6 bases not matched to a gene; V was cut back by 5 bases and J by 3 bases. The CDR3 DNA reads TGTGCCATCAGTTCAGGGGGGCAACCTAATGAAAAACTGTTTTTT. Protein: CAISSGGQPNEKLFF.

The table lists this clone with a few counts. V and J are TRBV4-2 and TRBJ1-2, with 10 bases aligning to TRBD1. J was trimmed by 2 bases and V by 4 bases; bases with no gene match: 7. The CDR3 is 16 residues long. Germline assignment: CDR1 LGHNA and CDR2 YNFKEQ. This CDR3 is CASSPPPGQGNYGYTF. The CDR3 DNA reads TGTGCCAGCAGCCCTCCCCCGGGACAGGGGAACTATGGCTACACCTTC.

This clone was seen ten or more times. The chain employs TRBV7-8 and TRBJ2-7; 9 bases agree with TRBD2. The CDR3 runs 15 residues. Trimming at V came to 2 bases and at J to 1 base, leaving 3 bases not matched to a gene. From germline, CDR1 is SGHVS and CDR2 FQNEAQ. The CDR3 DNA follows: TGTGCCAGCAGCTTAACTAGCGGGCTTTCCTACGAGCAGTACGTC. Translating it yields CASSLTSGLSYEQYV.

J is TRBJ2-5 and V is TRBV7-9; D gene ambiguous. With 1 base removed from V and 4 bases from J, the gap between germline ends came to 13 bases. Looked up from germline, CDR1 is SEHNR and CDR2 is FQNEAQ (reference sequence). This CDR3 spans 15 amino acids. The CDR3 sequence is CASSLGALLGETQYF. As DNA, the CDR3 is TGTGCCAGCAGCTTAGGGGCGCTCTTGGGAGAGACCCAGTACTTC.

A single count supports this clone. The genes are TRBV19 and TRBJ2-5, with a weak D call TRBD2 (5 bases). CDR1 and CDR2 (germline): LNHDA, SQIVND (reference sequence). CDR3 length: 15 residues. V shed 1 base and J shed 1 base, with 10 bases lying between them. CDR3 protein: CASSIGGSVQETQYF. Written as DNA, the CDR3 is TGTGCCAGTAGTATAGGTGGGAGCGTCCAAGAGACCCAGTACTTC.